This T cell receptor beta chain was found in a study of T cell responses to AZD1222 COVID-19 vaccine. General study results and limits: Possibly, clonal diversity was underestimated; donors were largely white British and included more females. Baseline serostatus was positive in only a handful of AZD1222 recipients.

Some clones are missing from TCRdb's copy, which holds only in-frame ones; the method was immunoSEQ multiplex PCR. The table records 180,000 or so clones, 80% to 95% of them present only once. The V and J ends lost 10 bases and 7 bases, in that order; junction bases with no gene match: 16. The CDR3 sequence is 15 residues long. CDR1 is ENHRY and CDR2 is SYGVKD in the germline V gene. A note on this clone: Its antigen is as yet unknown.

The sequences come from peripheral blood, collected 28 days after the second AZD1222 dose. This chain joins TRBV10-3 and TRBJ1-1; 9 nucleotides align to TRBD1. This sequence originates from an adult who received the AZD1222 COVID-19 vaccine. In DNA form, the CDR3 reads TGTGCCAGGGGGGAGGACAGGGGACTTTGTGGTGAAGCTTTCTTT. This codes for CARGEDRGLCGEAFF.